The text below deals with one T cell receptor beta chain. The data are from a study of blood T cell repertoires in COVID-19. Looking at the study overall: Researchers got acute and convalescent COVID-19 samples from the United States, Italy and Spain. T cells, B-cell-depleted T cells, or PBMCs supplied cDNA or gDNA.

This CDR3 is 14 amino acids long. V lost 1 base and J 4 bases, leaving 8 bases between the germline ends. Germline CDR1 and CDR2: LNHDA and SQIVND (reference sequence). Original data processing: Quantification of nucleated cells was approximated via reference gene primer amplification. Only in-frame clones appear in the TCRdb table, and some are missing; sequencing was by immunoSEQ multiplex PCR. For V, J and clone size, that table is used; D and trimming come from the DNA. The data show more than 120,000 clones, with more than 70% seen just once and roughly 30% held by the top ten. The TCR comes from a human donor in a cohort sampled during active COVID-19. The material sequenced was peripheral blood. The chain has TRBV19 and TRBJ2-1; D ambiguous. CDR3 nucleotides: TGTGCCAGTAGTATAGCCACGGTTTACAATGAGCAGTTCTTC. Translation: CASSIATVYNEQFF.